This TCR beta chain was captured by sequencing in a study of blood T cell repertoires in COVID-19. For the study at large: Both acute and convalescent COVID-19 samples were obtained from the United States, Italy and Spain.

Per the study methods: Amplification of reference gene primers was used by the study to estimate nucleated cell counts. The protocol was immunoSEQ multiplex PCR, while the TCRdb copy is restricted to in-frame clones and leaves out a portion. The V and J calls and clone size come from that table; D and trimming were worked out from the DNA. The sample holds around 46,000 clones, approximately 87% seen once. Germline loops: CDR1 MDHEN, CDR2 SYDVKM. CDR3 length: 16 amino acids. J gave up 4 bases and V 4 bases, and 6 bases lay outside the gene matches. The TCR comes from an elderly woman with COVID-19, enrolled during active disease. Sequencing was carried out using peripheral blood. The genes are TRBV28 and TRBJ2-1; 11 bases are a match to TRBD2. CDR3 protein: CASSSPLAGAYNEQFF. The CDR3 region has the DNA TGTGCCAGCAGTTCACCACTAGCGGGAGCGTACAATGAGCAGTTCTTC.